The T cell receptor beta chain under discussion was sequenced for a study of CD8+CD57+ T cells in acquired aplastic anemia. Turning to the study itself: The sorted CD4+ and CD8+ cells yielded an average roughly 3 ug of DNA.

Study observations and caveats: Researchers report that about 28 CD8+ CDR3 sequences appeared in both patients and controls.

Whoever was chosen for sequencing had shown CD8+CD57+ cell expansion by flow cytometry. Everyone among the patients had severe acquired aplastic anemia. The blood sampling took place in patients who had so far received no therapy. With respect to this clonotype: Its antigen is unidentified.

CDR1 and CDR2 (germline): KGHDR, SFDVKD. V dropped 3 bases and J dropped 2 bases, with 13 bases sitting between them. The CDR3 loop spans 15 amino acids. It was genomic DNA that served as the template for profiling TCR beta VDJ and CDR3. TCRdb itself ran the reads through MiXCR, one entry per CDR3 protein. Among roughly 180,000 distinct CDR3 sequences, 48% were seen once, and the ten largest hold 10% to 15%. This sequence joins TRBV24-1 and TRBJ2-7; D possibly matches TRBD1 or TRBD2 (6 bases each). This receptor was obtained from a human donor with aplastic anemia. The sequencing sample was made of sorted CD4+, CD8+, or CD8+CD57+ T cells (not recorded which) from PBMCs. The CDR3 coding sequence is TGTGCCACCAGTGATAGGGGGGAACGACCCTACGAGCAGTACTTC. It specifies CATSDRGERPYEQYF.